These T cell receptor beta chains were read from a single sample in a study of blood T cell repertoires in COVID-19. Generated by immunoSEQ multiplex PCR, the TCRdb table keeps only in-frame clones and is missing some. The data show about 310,000 clones, approximately 89% seen once. Sequenced: PBMCs or T cells enriched from blood (not recorded which). Receptor source: a woman between 35 and 50 years old who had recovered from COVID-19. The CDR3 runs from the conserved cysteine through the conserved F or W. The D gene is left open where the match is weak. The size of a clone is reported for some rows only, either as once, few or many, or as a class for expanded clones.

D gene | J gene | clone size | V gene | CDR3 DNA | CDR3 protein
TRBD2 | TRBJ2-1 | NA | TRBV10-2 | TGCGCCAGCAACTTAGCGGGAGGGTACAATGAGCAGTTCTTC | CASNLAGGYNEQFF
TRBD1 | TRBJ2-5 | NA | TRBV6-1 | TGTGCCAACAGTGAGACAGGGGGCGTCGGGGAGACCCAGTACTTC | CANSETGGVGETQYF
TRBD2 | TRBJ2-1 | NA | TRBV13 | TGTGCCAGCAGCTTAAATGCGGGGGGCGCTGGGGCCTACAATGAGCAGTTCTTC | CASSLNAGGAGAYNEQFF
NA | TRBJ2-3 | NA | TRBV19 | TGTGCCAGTAGTCCCACTCAGGGAACAGATACGCAGTATTTT | CASSPTQGTDTQYF
NA | TRBJ1-2 | NA | TRBV11-3 | TGTGCCAGCAGCCAAGGGGCCGGGAACTATGGCTACACCTTC | CASSQGAGNYGYTF
TRBD2 | TRBJ2-1 | NA | TRBV28 | TGTTGTTCCTCAGCGGGGGGTCTCTCCTACAATGAGCAGTTCTTC | CCSSAGGLSYNEQFF
TRBD1 | TRBJ2-6 | NA | TRBV24-1 | TGTGCCACCAGTGAGCAAGGGACAGGGAGGGCTGGGGCCAACGTCCTGACTTTC | CATSEQGTGRAGANVLTF
TRBD1 | TRBJ2-1 | NA | TRBV27 | TGTGCCAGCAGTCCCATCGGGACAGGTGAGCAGTTCTTC | CASSPIGTGEQFF
NA | TRBJ2-1 | once | TRBV24-1 | TGTGCCACCAGTGAAGGAGACAGCTATACGAGGCCTTACAATGAGCAGTTCTTC | CATSEGDSYTRPYNEQFF
NA | TRBJ2-5 | NA | TRBV5-1 | TGCGCCAGCATGGCTCAAGAGACCCAGTACTTC | CASMAQETQYF
TRBD2 | TRBJ2-2 | NA | TRBV7-9 | TGTGCCAGCAGCCGGACTAGCGGGGGTCGGACCGGGGAGCTGTTTTTT | CASSRTSGGRTGELFF
TRBD2 | TRBJ2-1 | NA | TRBV28 | TGTGCCAGCAGCCGGGCGGGAGGGCCCCACAATGAGCAGTTCTTC | CASSRAGGPHNEQFF
TRBD2 | TRBJ2-3 | NA | TRBV7-9 | TGTGCCAGCAGCTTAGTTCAAGCGGGAGCAGATACGCAGTATTTT | CASSLVQAGADTQYF
NA | TRBJ2-2 | NA | TRBV6-5 | TGTGCCAGCAGTTATAGTGGTGGGGAGCTGTTTTTT | CASSYSGGELFF
TRBD2 | TRBJ2-7 | NA | TRBV5-5 | TGTGCCAGCAGCCCTAGCGGGAGGATCTACGAGCAGTACTTC | CASSPSGRIYEQYF
TRBD1 | TRBJ1-2 | NA | TRBV2 | TGTGCCAGCAGGGAAGACAGGGAAGGCTACACCTTC | CASREDREGYTF
TRBD2 | TRBJ2-5 | NA | TRBV28 | TGTGCCAGCAGTAGAGGGCGGGGGGGCCTCGAGACCCAGTACTTC | CASSRGRGGLETQYF
NA | TRBJ2-2 | NA | TRBV19 | TGTGCCAGTAATTGGGCCTACACCGGGGAGCTGTTTTTT | CASNWAYTGELFF
TRBD2 | TRBJ2-5 | NA | TRBV5-4 | TGTGCCAGCAGCTTAGGGACTAGCGGGAGGGCTGGTGGGACCCAGTACTTC | CASSLGTSGRAGGTQYF
NA | TRBJ2-5 | NA | TRBV30 | TGTGCCTGGAGTGTAACCCGGCGGGAAAGGGAGACCCAGTACTTC | CAWSVTRRERETQYF